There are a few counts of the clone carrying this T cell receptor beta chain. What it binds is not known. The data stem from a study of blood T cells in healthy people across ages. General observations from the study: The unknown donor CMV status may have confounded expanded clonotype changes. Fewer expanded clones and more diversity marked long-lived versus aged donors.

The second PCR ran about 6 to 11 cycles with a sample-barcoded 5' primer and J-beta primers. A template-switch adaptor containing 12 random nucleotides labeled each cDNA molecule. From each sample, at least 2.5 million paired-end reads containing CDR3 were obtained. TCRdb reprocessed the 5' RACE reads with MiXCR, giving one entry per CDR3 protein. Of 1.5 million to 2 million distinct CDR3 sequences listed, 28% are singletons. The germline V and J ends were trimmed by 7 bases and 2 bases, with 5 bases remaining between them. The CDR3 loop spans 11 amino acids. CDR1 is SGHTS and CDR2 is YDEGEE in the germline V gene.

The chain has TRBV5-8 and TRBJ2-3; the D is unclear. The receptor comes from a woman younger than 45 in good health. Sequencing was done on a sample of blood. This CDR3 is CASHFTDTQYF. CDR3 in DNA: TGTGCCAGCCACTTCACAGATACGCAGTATTTT.